This T cell receptor beta chain comes out of a study of blood T cells in healthy people across ages. This clonotype was counted once. A sample-barcoded 5' primer and a J-beta primer mix were used in a second PCR of about 6 to 11 cycles. TCRdb recomputed calls from the 5' RACE reads with MiXCR, one row per CDR3 protein. The data hold 1.5 million to 2 million distinct CDR3 sequences, with about 49% observed a single time. V shed 3 bases and J 13 bases; nucleotides not matched to a gene: 14. This CDR3 is 15 amino acids long. Germline V gene sequence: CDR1 MGHRA, CDR2 YSYEKL. J is TRBJ2-1 and V is TRBV4-1; 8 nucleotides align to TRBD2. This receptor was obtained from a woman aged 40 to 55 in good health. Sequenced sample: blood. CDR3 sequence (DNA): TGCGCCAGCAGCCACGGGGGGGAGGCCCAAGAGACCCAGTTCTTC. Translation gives CASSHGGEAQETQFF.